This T cell receptor (beta chain) was observed in a study of radiation and T cells in renal cell carcinoma (dated by TCRdb to 2019 to 2021). Regarding the study in general: Samples came from a clinical trial, in which primary renal cell carcinomas received 15 Gy stereotactic body radiation therapy followed by nephrectomy 4 weeks later. A total of roughly 4 million unique CDR3 nucleotide sequences, encoding 2.8 million or so unique CDR3 amino acid sequences, were found across all 50 or so samples. A total of under 60 samples underwent TCR beta sequencing, made up of roughly 26 tumors and roughly 27 peripheral blood samples. Broader findings and caveats from the paper: Because the trial had a single-armed design, the trial could not examine how radiation dose or scheduling affected the TCR repertoire. Tracking of blood repertoire dynamics stopped at roughly 4 weeks after treatment, with no follow-up past that point. In blood, the top tumor clonotypes increased from baseline to 2 weeks after radiation and then shrank by 4 weeks, which suggests a temporary expansion of tumor-resident clones. No pretreatment tumor biopsies were available, so the baseline intratumoral presence of clonotypes could not be determined.

Worth noting for this clone: Its antigen has not been determined. No base qualities exist here, and no much larger clone lies one base off it.

The time point label, read with the paper, signifies: baseline pretreatment blood. The intended sense of this specimen's treatment or condition label: 15 Gy SBRT to primary tumor, nephrectomy 4 weeks later. To follow tumor-enriched clonotypes, peripheral blood was collected serially from radiation-treated patients at baseline and again at 2 weeks and 4 weeks after SBRT. All patients had renal cell carcinoma with clear cell pathology. The QIAamp DNA Blood Mini Kit (Qiagen) was used to prepare genomic DNA for TCR sequencing. The analyses included just those samples that passed every quality control check. Germline trimming: 0 bases from V, 7 bases from J; junction bases outside gene matches: 8. From the cysteine through the phenylalanine, the CDR3 covers 14 amino acids. The kept DNA is CDR3 alone, 42 bases in frame from the first base. CDR1 and CDR2 (SQVTM, ANQGSEA) derive from the germline V gene. TCR beta libraries were generated from genomic DNA with the immunoSEQ kit, following the manufacturer's recommendations. To prepare the libraries, a first multiplex PCR with proprietary primers was run, followed by a second PCR that added unique barcodes, and a bead cleanup was done after each round. A kit-provided positive control reaction and a negative control reaction were included in every sample batch. The final libraries underwent checking on an Agilent 4200 TapeStation D1000 ScreenTape, volumetric pooling, and quantification by qPCR. Sequencing was performed on an Illumina NextSeq500 using a MidOutput 150-cycle cartridge, with 156 Read1 cycles, 15 Index1 cycles, and the kit custom primers. The pooled library was loaded at 0.75 to 1 pM with an approximately 20% PhiX control spike-in. The published analysis was carried out like this. The vendor-processed data were analyzed in R, and a clonotype was defined as all T cells that share the same CDR3 nucleotide sequence. In the clone abundance analyses, frequencies were normalized to the 10,000 most abundant clones in each sample. Public T cell clones, which averaged fewer than five per sample, were removed prior to analysis. An abundance difference of at least 32-fold between compartments was the criterion for calling clonotypes tumor-enriched or baseline blood-enriched. A beta-binomial differential abundance model was applied to find clonotypes that expanded or contracted between blood time points. Similarity between tumor and blood repertoires was quantified using the Baroni-Urbani and Buser coefficient, and groups were compared with two-tailed Wilcoxon tests in R. TCRdb carries this immuneACCESS record with in-frame sequences only. Its versions omit some clonotypes, under half of them owing to an unresolved V gene in the studies checked, with the rest unexplained. The DNA was the basis for D and trimming; V, J and clone size are from that table. This sample has about 130,000 clones in its table, and roughly 80% of those were observed once. The top ten clones comprise approximately 3% of the sample.

The sequences come from blood, collected from a patient whose treatment included radiotherapy and nephrectomy. This sequence was found in a woman aged 55-75 years with renal cell carcinoma. The receptor chain draws on TRBV29-1 and TRBJ1-1, with 7 bases aligning to TRBD1. The CDR3 in this case is CSVEDPGQRYEAFF. The nucleotides are TGCAGCGTTGAAGATCCGGGACAGCGCTATGAAGCTTTCTTT.